This TCR beta chain is drawn from a study of cytomegalovirus exposure and HLA in healthy donors. A multiplex PCR was run with 60 Vbeta primers and 13 Jbeta primers. Sequencing was performed with immunoSEQ multiplex PCR; in TCRdb, only in-frame clones are kept and a portion is missing. This table has under 70,000 clones, 60% to 85% appearing once. Turning to this clone: Its antigen remains unidentified.

The CDR3 extends over 14 amino acids. The germline CDR1 and CDR2 sequences are SGHTA and FQGTGA. V lost 3 bases to trimming and J lost 6 bases; unmatched junction nucleotides: 2. General observations from the study: The classifier reportedly diagnosed cytomegalovirus status with high specificity and sensitivity.

The TCR was taken from a male donor in good health and CMV-seropositive. The rearrangement links TRBV7-3 to TRBJ2-2; 9 bases map to TRBD2. Sequenced: PBMCs. DNA of the CDR3: TGTGCCAGCAGCTTGCTAGCGGGGTCCGGGGAGCTGTTTTTT. This sequence encodes CASSLLAGSGELFF. Drawing the rest from reference TRBV7-3 and TRBJ2-2, the complete variable domain is GAGVSQTPSNKVTEKGKYVELRCDPISGHTALYWYRQSLGQGPEFLIYFQGTGAADDSGLPNDRFFAVRPEGSVSTLKIQRTERGDSAVYLCASSLLAGSGELFFGEGSRLTVL.